This T cell receptor (beta chain) was retrieved from a study of OX40 agonist ivuxolimab in advanced cancers. General study results and limits: The CD4+ and CD8+ T cells in the blood had expanded clonally by week 6 at 0.1 to 3.0 mg/kg. Low clonal expansion, among the lowest seen, marked partial responders at 0.1-3.0 mg/kg.

The CDR3 totals 12 residues. Trimming removed 0 bases from V and 10 bases from J, with 8 bases in between. Germline V gene sequence: CDR1 SGDLS, CDR2 YYNGEE. The data were produced by immunoSEQ multiplex PCR, yet TCRdb's version contains in-frame clones alone and is incomplete. The table lists approximately 15,000 clones, about three quarters of them singletons. A note on this clone: What it binds is not known.

J is TRBJ2-1 and V is TRBV9; no firm D call. Sample: CD4+ or CD8+ T cells sorted from blood, taken in a trial of the OX40 agonist ivuxolimab. This sequence originates from an adult with an advanced solid tumor such as melanoma, head and neck, liver or kidney cancer. The CDR3 protein is CASSVDESEQFF. CDR3 in DNA: TGTGCCAGCAGCGTAGACGAGTCCGAGCAGTTCTTC.